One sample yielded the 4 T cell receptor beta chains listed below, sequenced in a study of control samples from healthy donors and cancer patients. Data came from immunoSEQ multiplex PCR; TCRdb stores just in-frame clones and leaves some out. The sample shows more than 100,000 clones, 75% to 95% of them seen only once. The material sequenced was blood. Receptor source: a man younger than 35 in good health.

CDR3 in amino acids: CAWSRDLGTDTQYF. The DNA for the CDR3 is TGTGCCTGGAGCCGGGACCTTGGGACAGATACGCAGTATTTT. This chain connects TRBV30 to TRBJ2-3; TRBD1 or TRBD2 may be the D gene (5 bases each). There are 14 residues in the CDR3. V lost 3 bases, J lost 3 bases, and 13 bases lay in between. CDR1 and CDR2 (germline): GTSNPN, SVGIG (reference sequence).

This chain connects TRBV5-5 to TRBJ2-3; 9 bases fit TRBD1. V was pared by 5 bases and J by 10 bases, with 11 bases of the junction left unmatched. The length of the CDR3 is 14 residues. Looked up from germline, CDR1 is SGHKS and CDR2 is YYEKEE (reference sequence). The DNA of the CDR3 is TGTGCCAGCAGGGACAGGGGAGGGATGGATCCGCAGTATTTT. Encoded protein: CASRDRGGMDPQYF.

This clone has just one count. CDR3 nucleotides: TGTGCCAGTAGTGCGGGACGGACCTCCTACAATGAGCAGTTCTTC. Translating gives CASSAGRTSYNEQFF. V is TRBV19 and J is TRBJ2-1, with D possibly TRBD2 on 6 matching bases. V was clipped by 5 bases and J by 0 bases, with 11 bases between them. Germline V gene data show CDR1 as LNHDA and CDR2 as SQIVND (reference sequence). This CDR3 spans 15 amino acids.

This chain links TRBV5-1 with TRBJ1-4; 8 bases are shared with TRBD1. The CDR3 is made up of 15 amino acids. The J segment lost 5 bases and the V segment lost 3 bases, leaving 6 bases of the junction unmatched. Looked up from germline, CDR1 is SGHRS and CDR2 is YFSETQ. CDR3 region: CASSSGTGLNEKLFF. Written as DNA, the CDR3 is TGCGCCAGCAGCTCGGGGACAGGCTTAAATGAAAAACTGTTTTTT.